One sample yielded the 23 T cell receptor beta chains listed below, sequenced in a study of cytomegalovirus exposure and HLA in healthy donors. PCR was performed using 60 Vbeta and 13 Jbeta primers. Sequenced by immunoSEQ multiplex PCR; TCRdb stores in-frame clones only, minus some. The sample holds about 130,000 clones. Material for sequencing was PBMCs. These receptors were obtained from a man between 35 and 55 years old in good health and CMV-seronegative.

The chain carries TRBV7-2 and TRBJ2-3; 9 bases line up with TRBD2. CDR1 and CDR2 from the germline V gene are SGHTA and FQGNSA. J lost 3 bases, V lost 5 bases, and 9 bases had no gene match. The CDR3 runs 16 residues. In DNA, the CDR3 is TGTGCCAGCAGCCTCCCGGCGGGAGGGCCAACAGATACGCAGTATTTT. It translates to CASSLPAGGPTDTQYF. The variable domain in full, with the rest retrieved from reference TRBV7-2 and TRBJ2-3, is GAGVSQSPSNKVTEKGKDVELRCDPISGHTALYWYRQSLGQGLEFLIYFQGNSAPDKSGLPSDRFSAERTGGSVSTLTIQRTQQEDSAVYLCASSLPAGGPTDTQYFGPGTRLTVL.

The chain combines TRBV5-5 with TRBJ2-3; 11 nucleotides line up with TRBD1. The CDR3 totals 18 residues. Germline V gene lookup returns CDR1 SGHKS and CDR2 YYEKEE (reference sequence). The junction had 15 bases not matched to a gene; V was cut back by 4 bases and J by 5 bases. The CDR3 protein is CASSPGDGTGGSKDTQYF. In DNA form, the CDR3 reads TGTGCCAGCAGCCCTGGAGATGGGACAGGGGGAAGTAAAGATACGCAGTATTTT.

V gene TRBV19 combines with J gene TRBJ2-7; possible D gene TRBD1, 5 bases. The CDR3 extends over 17 amino acids. In germline, CDR1 is LNHDA, CDR2 SQIVND (reference sequence). V was pared by 5 bases and J by 2 bases, with 22 bases between. CDR3 bases: TGTGCCAGTAGTCCAAAACCCAGGGCCGTAAGCCCCTACGAGCAGTACTTC. It yields the protein CASSPKPRAVSPYEQYF. The full variable domain, completed using reference TRBV19 and TRBJ2-7, is DGGITQSPKYLFRKEGQNVTLSCEQNLNHDAMYWYRQDPGQGLRLIYYSQIVNDFQKGDIAEGYSVSREKKESFPLTVTSAQKNPTAFYLCASSPKPRAVSPYEQYFGPGTRLTVT.

With respect to this clone: This specimen includes other DNA sequences encoding the same CDR3. J is TRBJ2-1 and V is TRBV4-1, with TRBD2 matching 12 bases. J lost 4 bases, V lost 3 bases, and 7 bases had no gene match. In germline, CDR1 is MGHRA, CDR2 YSYEKL. This CDR3 comprises 17 residues. CDR3 sequence reads: CASSQTRTSGNYNEQFF. CDR3 in DNA: TGCGCCAGCAGCCAGACTCGGACTAGCGGGAATTACAATGAGCAGTTCTTC.

The chain joins TRBV5-1 to TRBJ2-5, with no clear D. The length of the CDR3 is 16 residues. The germline V gene has CDR1 SGHRS and CDR2 YFSETQ. V lost 0 bases, J lost 8 bases, and 20 bases lay in between. The CDR3 DNA is TGCGCCAGCAGCTTGGCCGGCAGGTCTGATATTACAACCCAGTACTTC. It is translated as CASSLAGRSDITTQYF. The full variable domain, rest sourced from reference TRBV5-1 and TRBJ2-5, is KAGVTQTPRYLIKTRGQQVTLSCSPISGHRSVSWYQQTPGQGLQFLFEYFSETQRNKGNFPGRFSGRQFSNSRSEMNVSTLELGDSALYLCASSLAGRSDITTQYFGPGTRLLVL.

The chain carries TRBV5-4 and TRBJ1-1; D is uncertain. The CDR3 loop spans 13 amino acids. Germline CDR1 is SGHNT and CDR2 is YYREEE (reference sequence). The V end was cut by 1 base, the J end by 1 base, with 5 bases between. CDR3 nucleotides: TGTGCCAGCAGCTTGACACCGAACACTGAAGCTTTCTTT. Encoded protein: CASSLTPNTEAFF.

Regarding this clone: Other DNA variants within this sample encode the same CDR3. The V gene is TRBV5-1, the J gene TRBJ2-3; 7 positions agree with TRBD1. Germline V gives CDR1 SGHRS, CDR2 YFSETQ. This CDR3 comprises 14 residues. The V segment lost 0 bases and the J segment 4 bases; nucleotides outside the gene matches: 2. The CDR3 spells CASSLDRGADTQYF. Written as DNA, the CDR3 is TGCGCCAGCAGCTTGGACAGGGGAGCAGATACGCAGTATTTT.

The CDR3 DNA follows: TGCGCCAGCAGCTTGGACCTCTTAGGGGGCTATGGCTACACCTTC. Translation gives CASSLDLLGGYGYTF. This sequence joins TRBV5-1 and TRBJ1-2; TRBD1 is a possible D gene (6 bases). Deletions cut 0 bases from V and 4 bases from J, with 13 bases between. Germline loops: CDR1 SGHRS, CDR2 YFSETQ. This CDR3 is 15 amino acids long.

The CDR3 loop is CASSLGQLGEKLFF. In nucleotides, the CDR3 is TGTGCCAGCAGTTTAGGGCAGCTTGGTGAAAAACTGTTTTTT. J is TRBJ1-4 and V is TRBV27, with D hard to call. This CDR3 comprises 14 residues. Germline loops: CDR1 MNHEY, CDR2 SMNVEV (reference sequence). V lost 2 bases and J 7 bases, leaving 11 bases between the germline ends.

The V and J genes are TRBV27 and TRBJ2-1, with D perhaps TRBD2 (5 bases). This CDR3 is 16 amino acids long. Trimming removed 6 bases at V and 5 bases at J, with 20 bases between. Germline V gene data show CDR1 as MNHEY and CDR2 as SMNVEV (reference sequence). The CDR3 loop reads CASSLEGPRPHNEQFF. CDR3 sequence (DNA): TGTGCCAGCAGCCTAGAGGGCCCTCGACCCCACAATGAGCAGTTCTTC.

This chain connects TRBV5-5 to TRBJ2-7; D is unresolved. The V end lost 2 bases, the J end lost 0 bases, and 6 bases lay between the germline ends. The CDR3 is 13 amino acids. CDR1 is SGHKS and CDR2 is YYEKEE in the germline V gene (reference sequence). The CDR3 region is CASSFSSSYEQYF. DNA for the CDR3: TGTGCCAGCAGCTTTTCCAGCTCCTACGAGCAGTACTTC.

The genes are TRBV11-2 and TRBJ2-7; 10 bases match TRBD2. Germline V CDR1 and CDR2: SGHAT, FQNNGV. J was trimmed by 5 bases and V by 5 bases; bases with no gene match: 6. The CDR3 consists of 14 residues. The CDR3, as DNA: TGTGCCAGCAGCCCCGGGACTAGCGCACACGAGCAGTACTTC. This translates into CASSPGTSAHEQYF.

J is TRBJ2-1 and V is TRBV2, with 7 positions matching TRBD1. With V trimmed by 2 bases and J by 0 bases, 13 bases remained unmatched. The V gene's germline CDR1 is SNHLY and CDR2 FYNNEI. The CDR3 is made up of 19 amino acids. This CDR3 reads CASSEWAGGSLSSYNEQFF. Here the CDR3 DNA reads TGTGCCAGCAGTGAATGGGCAGGGGGTTCGCTGAGCTCCTACAATGAGCAGTTCTTC.

The chain joins TRBV6-5 to TRBJ1-2; 9 bases line up with TRBD1. CDR1 and CDR2 (germline): MNHEY, SVGAGI. Unmatched junction bases numbered 2, after V lost 2 bases and J lost 1 base. The CDR3 sequence is 15 residues long. CDR3 residues: CASSYDRGFNYGYTF. The CDR3 nucleotides read TGTGCCAGCAGTTACGACAGGGGGTTTAACTATGGCTACACCTTC.

The chain has TRBV6-1 and TRBJ2-5, with 10 bases identical to TRBD1. J gave up 5 bases and V 5 bases, and 2 bases lay outside the gene matches. Germline V gene lookup returns CDR1 MNHNS and CDR2 SASEGT. The CDR3 totals 13 residues. Here the CDR3 reads CASSSDRGETQYF. For the CDR3, the DNA is TGTGCCAGCAGTTCGGACAGGGGGGAGACCCAGTACTTC.

V gene TRBV6-1 combines with J gene TRBJ2-3; 8 bases map to TRBD1. The germline CDR1 and CDR2 sequences are MNHNS and SASEGT. The CDR3 runs to 13 residues. J was trimmed by 5 bases and V by 6 bases; bases with no gene match: 4. In DNA form, the CDR3 reads TGTGCCAGCAGGACAGGGGTGCGAGATACGCAGTATTTT. It is translated as CASRTGVRDTQYF.

The rearrangement joins TRBV7-8 to TRBJ1-1; possible D gene TRBD1, 5 bases. Trimming removed 5 bases from V and 10 bases from J, with 20 bases in between. CDR1 SGHVS and CDR2 FQNEAQ come from the germline V gene. CDR3 length: 14 amino acids. The DNA for the CDR3 is TGTGCCAGCAGCCTCGGGACTTGGGCTGATGTAGCTTTCTTT. Its translation is CASSLGTWADVAFF.

V and J are TRBV6-6 and TRBJ1-2; D gene ambiguous. The germline gives CDR1 MNHNY, CDR2 SVGAGI (reference sequence). V shed 7 bases and J shed 2 bases, with 8 bases lying between them. This CDR3 is 12 amino acids long. CDR3 amino acids: CASNGGNYGYTF. For the CDR3, the DNA is TGTGCCAGCAACGGCGGAAACTATGGCTACACCTTC.

The chain carries TRBV10-3 and TRBJ2-2, with TRBD1 identical over 12 bases. The CDR3 contains 20 residues. With 6 bases clipped from V and 6 bases from J, the junction kept 20 bases outside the gene matches. The V gene's germline CDR1 is ENHRY and CDR2 SYGVKD. CDR3 bases: TGTGCCATCAGCCACTCCGGGACAGGGGGCCAAGGAGCATTCGCCGGGGAGCTGTTTTTT. It encodes CAISHSGTGGQGAFAGELFF.

This chain links TRBV6-4 with TRBJ2-7, with 8 bases aligning to TRBD2. CDR3 size: 14 residues. V gave up 4 bases and J gave up 4 bases; unmatched junction bases: 6. Germline values: CDR1 MRHNA, CDR2 SNTAGT. In DNA form, the CDR3 reads TGTGCCAGCAGTGTGGACAGCGGGAGTTACGAGCAGTACTTC. It codes for CASSVDSGSYEQYF.

The chain has TRBV28 and TRBJ2-1; 11 bases map to TRBD1. The CDR3 is 15 amino acids. CDR1 is MDHEN, CDR2 SYDVKM, per germline. The V gene end was trimmed by 6 bases and the J gene end by 8 bases; junction bases not matched to a gene: 9. Here the CDR3 reads CASRLRDRGYDEQFF. CDR3 in DNA: TGTGCCAGCAGGCTCCGGGACAGGGGGTATGATGAGCAGTTCTTC.

The V and J genes are TRBV7-3 and TRBJ2-3; no clear D gene. The CDR3 sequence is 11 residues long. Per germline, CDR1 SGHTA and CDR2 FQGTGA. V was pared by 5 bases and J by 5 bases, with 5 bases between. CDR3 sequence (DNA): TGTGCCAGCAGCGATAGAGATACGCAGTATTTT. Its protein product is CASSDRDTQYF.

This chain uses TRBV4-1 with TRBJ2-7; weak D call: TRBD1 (6 bases). V dropped 1 base and J dropped 3 bases, with 10 bases sitting between them. This CDR3 is 14 amino acids long. Germline CDR1 reads MGHRA; CDR2 reads YSYEKL. Written as DNA, the CDR3 is TGCGCCAGCAGCCAAGGCAGGGGTAGCTACGAGCAGTACTTC. Its translation is CASSQGRGSYEQYF.